The 22 T cell receptor beta chains given below trace back to one sample, sequenced in a study of human T cells and chemical hapten exposure. TCRdb re-derived calls from the RACE reads in MiXCR, one entry per CDR3 protein. The data show about 97,000 distinct CDR3 sequences, less than 35% seen once. Indicated time point: patch test 3, about 24 weeks after DPC sensitization. Indicated treatment: therapeutic diphenylcyclopropenone sensitization with weekly scalp DPC. The specimen comprised whole blood, sampled in connection with sensitization to the hapten diphenylcyclopropenone (DPC). The receptors here all came from a man aged 40-49 years with alopecia areata. Some clones in this sample may be carry-over from other donors' samples.

This clonotype has a count of ten or more. CDR3 protein: CASSHGGKGDTQYF. As DNA, the CDR3 is TGTGCCAGCAGCCACGGGGGGAAGGGAGATACGCAGTATTTT. V is TRBV12-3 or TRBV12-4 and J is TRBJ2-3; 7 positions agree with TRBD2. The CDR3 covers 14 residues. With 6 bases clipped from V and 5 bases from J, the junction kept 8 bases outside the gene matches.

This chain links TRBV7-2 with TRBJ1-4; a possible D gene is TRBD1 (5 bases). The ends were cut back, 1 base at V and 7 bases at J, with 10 bases in the middle. The CDR3 sequence is 14 residues long. The germline V gene encodes CDR1 SGHTA and CDR2 FQGNSA. The CDR3 region is CASSLGPGGEKLFF. The CDR3 nucleotides read TGTGCCAGCAGCTTAGGGCCGGGGGGTGAAAAACTGTTTTTT.

This clonotype showed up just a few times. CDR3 sequence: CSAPSGLAGTAGELFF. In nucleotides, the CDR3 is TGCAGTGCCCCTTCGGGACTAGCGGGAACAGCCGGGGAGCTGTTTTTT. The chain employs TRBV20-1 and TRBJ2-2, with TRBD2 matching over 13 bases. Germline lookup yields CDR1 DFQATT and CDR2 SNEGSKA (reference sequence). After removal of 6 bases from V and 6 bases from J, the junction contained 10 bases not matched to a gene. This CDR3 spans 16 amino acids.

The rearrangement links TRBV20-1 to TRBJ2-7; 7 bases are a match to TRBD1. Germline-derived CDR1 and CDR2 are DFQATT and SNEGSKA (reference sequence). CDR3 length: 12 amino acids. J was trimmed by 13 bases and V by 4 bases; bases with no gene match: 13. This CDR3 is CSATTLDREYYF. The CDR3 DNA reads TGCAGTGCTACCACCCTCGACAGGGAATACTACTTC.

The chain joins TRBV4-1 to TRBJ2-2; unclear D gene. Germline V gives CDR1 MGHRA, CDR2 YSYEKL. V gave up 1 base and J gave up 6 bases, with 12 bases separating them. The CDR3 extends over 15 amino acids. CDR3 region: CASSQVVAGSGELFF. The DNA for the CDR3 is TGCGCCAGCAGCCAAGTAGTAGCTGGGTCCGGGGAGCTGTTTTTT.

This sequence joins TRBV3-1 and TRBJ1-2, with no clear D. CDR3 length equals 14 residues. The germline V and J ends were trimmed by 0 bases and 4 bases, with 9 bases remaining between them. The V gene's germline CDR1 is LGHDT and CDR2 YNNKEL (reference sequence). In nucleotides, the CDR3 is TGTGCCAGCAGCCAAGACCCGGGGAGCTATGGCTACACCTTC. The encoded protein is CASSQDPGSYGYTF.

A few counts support this clonotype. The genes are TRBV12-3 or TRBV12-4 and TRBJ2-2, with 8 bases matching TRBD1. The ends lost 3 bases at V and 1 base at J; junction bases unmatched: 4. The CDR3 is 16 residues long. In DNA, the CDR3 is TGTGCCAGCAGTTTTAGAGGACAGGGGAACACCGGGGAGCTGTTTTTT. Protein: CASSFRGQGNTGELFF.

The chain has TRBV11-3 and TRBJ2-2, with D possibly matching TRBD1 (6 bases). Germline CDR1 SGHNT, CDR2 YENEEA. V was cut by 5 bases and J by 0 bases, with 13 bases left in between. This CDR3 has 16 amino acids. The CDR3 sequence is CASSPWTDTNTGELFF. Written as DNA, the CDR3 is TGTGCCAGCAGCCCCTGGACAGATACGAACACCGGGGAGCTGTTTTTT.

The V and J genes are TRBV27 and TRBJ1-1; 7 nucleotides align to TRBD1. The V gene end was trimmed by 4 bases and the J gene end by 2 bases; junction bases not matched to a gene: 7. This CDR3 is built from 15 residues. From germline, CDR1 is MNHEY and CDR2 SMNVEV (reference sequence). The CDR3 DNA is TGTGCCAGCAGTTCCATACAGGGGCTAAACACTGAAGCTTTCTTT. Its protein product is CASSSIQGLNTEAFF.

This rearrangement joins TRBV7-2 to TRBJ1-4, with TRBD1 matching over 9 bases. Germline V gives CDR1 SGHTA, CDR2 FQGNSA. With 5 bases clipped from V and 4 bases from J, the junction kept 5 bases outside the gene matches. The CDR3 has 15 amino acids. CDR3 amino acids: CASSADRGYNEKLFF. CDR3 DNA sequence: TGTGCCAGCAGCGCAGACAGGGGGTATAATGAAAAACTGTTTTTT.

This clonotype was observed a few times. This chain links TRBV29-1 with TRBJ2-1, with 12 bases aligning to TRBD2. The ends lost 2 bases at V and 8 bases at J; junction bases unmatched: 4. Germline V gene data show CDR1 as SQVTM and CDR2 as ANQGSEA. This CDR3 comprises 14 residues. The CDR3 DNA reads TGCAGCGTTGAATCGGCTAGCGGGAGGGATGAGCAGTTCTTC. This gives the protein CSVESASGRDEQFF.

This clonotype appeared a few times. This chain joins TRBV25-1 and TRBJ2-2, with 8 bases matching TRBD2. The CDR3 consists of 19 residues. V lost 0 bases, J lost 1 base, and 10 bases stayed unmatched. CDR1 and CDR2 from the germline V gene are MGHDK and SYGVNS. CDR3 in DNA: TGTGCCAGCAGTGAATATTCAGGGCGCGCGGGAGGGAACACCGGGGAGCTGTTTTTT. As protein: CASSEYSGRAGGNTGELFF.

This clonotype was picked up a small number of times. The chain joins TRBV20-1 to TRBJ2-2, with TRBD2 matching 7 bases. This CDR3 has 14 amino acids. With 2 bases clipped from V and 7 bases from J, the junction kept 7 bases outside the gene matches. Looked up from germline, CDR1 is DFQATT and CDR2 is SNEGSKA (reference sequence). The CDR3 protein is CSARPAGAVGELFF. The CDR3 bases are TGCAGTGCTAGACCCGCGGGAGCGGTCGGGGAGCTGTTTTTT.

V gene TRBV5-1 combines with J gene TRBJ1-1, with D possibly being TRBD1 (5 bases). This CDR3 comprises 14 residues. Germline loops: CDR1 SGHRS, CDR2 YFSETQ. With 0 bases removed from V and 2 bases from J, the gap between germline ends came to 8 bases. The CDR3 nucleotides read TGCGCCAGCAGCTTGGAAGGGGTCAACACTGAAGCTTTCTTT. As protein: CASSLEGVNTEAFF.

In its sample, this clonotype was seen once. The rearrangement uses TRBV21-1 and TRBJ2-7; TRBD2, the table's D call, lacks a check against the DNA. TRBV21-1 represents a pseudogene. There are 14 residues in the CDR3. CDR3: CASSNRPRPYEQYF. CDR3 coding DNA: TGTGCCAGCAGCAATAGGCCCAGACCCTACGAGCAGTACTTC.

The rearrangement links TRBV3-1 to TRBJ2-4, with 10 positions matching TRBD1. Looked up from germline, CDR1 is LGHDT and CDR2 is YNNKEL (reference sequence). This CDR3 comprises 16 residues. Unmatched junction bases numbered 3, after V lost 0 bases and J lost 4 bases. CDR3 nucleotides: TGTGCCAGCAGCCAAGATTGGGACAGGGGTAAAAACATTCAGTACTTC. As protein: CASSQDWDRGKNIQYF.

This clonotype came up a few times. The V gene is TRBV5-1, the J gene TRBJ2-1; 12 nucleotides match TRBD2. V dropped 4 bases and J dropped 8; count of bases not matched to a gene: 7. Germline CDR1 and CDR2: SGHRS and YFSETQ. This CDR3 is built from 15 residues. The CDR3 region has the DNA TGCGCCAGCAGCGCTACTAGCGGGAGGAGCGATGAGCAGTTCTTC. Protein product: CASSATSGRSDEQFF.

The chain has TRBV28 and TRBJ2-1; 8 nucleotides align to TRBD2. Losses at the gene ends were 7 bases for V and 6 bases for J; bases not matched to a gene: 17. This CDR3 is built from 17 residues. Per the germline V gene, CDR1 is MDHEN and CDR2 is SYDVKM. CDR3 loop: CASKPAGVRATGNEQFF. The CDR3 coding sequence is TGTGCCAGCAAACCAGCGGGAGTAAGGGCTACCGGCAATGAGCAGTTCTTC. The full variable domain, rest sourced from reference TRBV28 and TRBJ2-1, is DVKVTQSSRYLVKRTGEKVFLECVQDMDHENMFWYRQDPGLGLRLIYFSYDVKMKEKGDIPEGYSVSREKKERFSLILESASTNQTSMYLCASKPAGVRATGNEQFFGPGTRLTVL.

This clonotype has only a few counts. The V gene is TRBV5-4, the J gene TRBJ2-1, with D uncertain. This CDR3 spans 16 amino acids. From germline, CDR1 is SGHNT and CDR2 YYREEE (reference sequence). The germline V and J ends were trimmed by 0 bases and 2 bases, with 12 bases remaining between them. The CDR3 sequence is CASSLDPARTYNEQFF. For the CDR3, the DNA is TGTGCCAGCAGCTTGGATCCAGCCCGAACCTACAATGAGCAGTTCTTC.

The V call is TRBV29-1, the J call TRBJ1-2; D is ambiguous. CDR1 is SQVTM and CDR2 is ANQGSEA in the germline V gene. This CDR3 has 12 amino acids. Between the trimmed V and J ends, which lost 3 bases and 1 base, there was a span of 6 bases. CDR3 DNA sequence: TGCAGCGTTGACCCCCTTAACTATGGCTACACCTTC. It is translated as CSVDPLNYGYTF.

The chain combines TRBV9 with TRBJ1-2; the D gene is possibly TRBD1 (6 bases). V was trimmed by 3 bases and J by 8 bases, leaving 11 bases between them. Germline V gene sequence: CDR1 SGDLS, CDR2 YYNGEE. The CDR3 consists of 12 residues. The CDR3 here is CASSGTDEGYTF. CDR3 nucleotides: TGTGCCAGCAGCGGGACAGATGAAGGCTACACCTTC.

The chain links TRBV12-3 or TRBV12-4 to TRBJ2-1; TRBD2 agrees at 12 bases. The CDR3 has 19 amino acids. The ends lost 2 bases at V and 10 bases at J; junction bases unmatched: 18. CDR3 DNA: TGTGCCAGCAGTTTAAACCTAGCGGGAGGGGGGGACTTTGGTTACGAGCAGTTCTTC. Protein product: CASSLNLAGGGDFGYEQFF.